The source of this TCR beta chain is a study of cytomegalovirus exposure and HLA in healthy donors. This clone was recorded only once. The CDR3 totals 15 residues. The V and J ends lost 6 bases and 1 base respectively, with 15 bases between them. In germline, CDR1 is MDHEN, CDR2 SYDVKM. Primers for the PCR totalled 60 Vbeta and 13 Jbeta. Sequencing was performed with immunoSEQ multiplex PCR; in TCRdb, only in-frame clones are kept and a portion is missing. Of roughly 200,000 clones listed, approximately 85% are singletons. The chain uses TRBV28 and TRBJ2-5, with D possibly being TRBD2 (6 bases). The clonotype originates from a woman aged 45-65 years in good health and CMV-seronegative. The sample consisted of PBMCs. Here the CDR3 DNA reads TGTGCCAGCAGAGGTTCCGGGACTGCCCAAGAGACCCAGTACTTC. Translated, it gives CASRGSGTAQETQYF.